This TCR beta chain was sequenced in a study of blood T cell repertoires in COVID-19. Across the whole study: Spain, Italy and the United States supplied samples that represented acute and convalescent COVID-19. T cells, B-cell-depleted T cells, or PBMCs supplied cDNA or gDNA.

TCRdb's table, derived via immunoSEQ multiplex PCR, lists solely in-frame clones and lacks some. This table has 150,000 to 200,000 clones, roughly four fifths appearing once. Trimming cost V 8 bases and J 0 bases, with 8 bases left between them. From germline, CDR1 is SGHAT and CDR2 FQNNGV. This CDR3 comprises 12 residues. The source is a woman in her seventies with COVID-19, enrolled during active disease. The V call is TRBV11-2, the J call TRBJ2-7; D gene ambiguous. The sequencing input was peripheral blood. CDR3 amino acids: CASCLSSYEQYF. CDR3 nucleotide sequence: TGTGCCAGCTGTCTCTCCTCCTACGAGCAGTACTTC.